This TCR beta chain is from a study of T cell repertoires in cytomegalovirus infection. Study details: It was the public TCR beta signatures that indicated both CMV infection and matching HLA type.

Findings and limits, study-wide: Predominance within the ex vivo response was attributable to HLA-C-restricted CMV-specific TCR beta clonotypes. The cumulative frequency of public TCR beta families distinguished individuals who carried CMV together with the relevant HLA.

TCRdb passed the reads through MiXCR, listing each CDR3 protein once. Of about 310,000 distinct CDR3 sequences detected, about a sixth appear once; the ten largest clones hold approximately 12%. Regarding this clonotype: Its antigen is still unknown.

The CDR3 runs 14 residues. Trimming removed 3 bases from V and 2 bases from J, with 11 bases in between. The germline gives CDR1 MRHNA, CDR2 SNTAGT. The sample consisted of PBMCs. The TCR originated in a human donor in good health (CMV status not recorded). Some clones in this sample may be carry-over from other donors' samples. The J gene is TRBJ2-7, the V gene TRBV6-4; TRBD2 is a possible D gene (5 bases). CDR3 coding DNA: TGTGCCAGCAGTGAACACGAGGGAACCTACGAGCAGTACTTC. Encoded protein: CASSEHEGTYEQYF.